These T cell receptor beta chains were read from a single sample in a study of early T cells in non-severe SARS-CoV-2 infection. TCRdb reprocessed the 5' RACE reads via MiXCR and lists one record per CDR3 protein. The sample carries tens of thousands of distinct CDR3 sequences, roughly a tenth recorded once. The sample consisted of whole blood, taken at baseline. The receptors were sampled from an adult who was a healthcare worker with PCR-confirmed SARS-CoV-2 infection or an uninfected control (not recorded which). The CDR3 runs from the conserved cysteine through the conserved F or W. D genes are given only for firm matches. Some rows mark clone size as missing; the rest say once, few, many or name a class of expanded clone.

clone_size,d_call,v_call,j_call,cdr3_nt,cdr3_aa
many,.,TRBV7-2,TRBJ2-1,TGTGCCAGCAGCTTATCGAGCGTAGGCTACAATGAGCAGTTCTTC,CASSLSSVGYNEQFF
many,TRBD1,TRBV7-3,TRBJ1-5,TGTGCCAGCGGTGTGACAGGGAAACAGCCCCAGCATTTT,CASGVTGKQPQHF
many,.,TRBV9,TRBJ2-3,TGTGCCAGCAGCCCATATAGCCCCACAGATACGCAGTATTTT,CASSPYSPTDTQYF
many,.,TRBV11-3,TRBJ2-5,TGTGCCAGCAGGGCCGGGGGCGCTGAGACCCAGTACTTC,CASRAGGAETQYF
many,.,TRBV19,TRBJ1-5,TGTGCCAGTAGTACGCTGAATCAGCCCCAGCATTTT,CASSTLNQPQHF
.,.,TRBV3-2,TRBJ1-5,TGTGCCAGCAGCCCCGACACGAGCAATCAGCCCCAGCATTTT,CASSPDTSNQPQHF
many,TRBD1,TRBV15,TRBJ1-1,TGTGCCACCAGCGAAAAGAAAAGGGGGCTAGGCACTGAAGCTTTCTTT,CATSEKKRGLGTEAFF
many,TRBD2,TRBV11-2,TRBJ2-3,TGTGCCAGCAGCTCGAGCGGGGGGGGCACAGATACGCAGTATTTT,CASSSSGGGTDTQYF
.,.,TRBV25-1,TRBJ1-1,TGTGCCAGCAGTGTGGGACACCAGAACACTGAAGCTTTCTTT,CASSVGHQNTEAFF
many,TRBD2,TRBV7-8,TRBJ2-3,TGTGCCAGCAGCTTAGTGACCGGGGGGAGCACAGATACGCAGTATTTT,CASSLVTGGSTDTQYF
many,TRBD1,TRBV7-9,TRBJ1-1,TGTGCCAGCAGCTTAGCAAGGACAGGGACTGAAGCTTTCTTT,CASSLARTGTEAFF
.,.,TRBV14,TRBJ1-1,TGTGCCAGCAGTCGCCTAGAGGGATACACTGAAGCTTTCTTT,CASSRLEGYTEAFF
many,TRBD1,TRBV20-1,TRBJ2-5,TGCAGTGCTAATGAGGGGGCACAGACCCAGTACTTC,CSANEGAQTQYF
few,.,TRBV2,TRBJ2-7,TGTGCCAGCAGTGAACAGGGGATTAAGTCCGAGTACTTC,CASSEQGIKSEYF
.,TRBD1,TRBV2,TRBJ1-4,TGTGCCAGCAGTGAAGCCCCGGGACAGGGGACGGGAGCTAATGAAAAACTGTTTTTT,CASSEAPGQGTGANEKLFF
.,.,TRBV2,TRBJ2-5,TGTGCCAGCTCCCTTTTAGCGGGGCGACAGGGGACCCAGTACTTC,CASSLLAGRQGTQYF
many,.,TRBV5-8,TRBJ2-5,TGTGCCAGCAGCCTGTACCAAGAGACCCAGTACTTC,CASSLYQETQYF
few,TRBD1,TRBV7-9,TRBJ1-1,TGTGCCAGCAGCCGGGGAAACAGGGGGAACACTGAAGCTTTCTTT,CASSRGNRGNTEAFF
.,.,TRBV7-7,TRBJ1-5,TGTGCCAGCAGCGGACGGCGCCTGGCAGAATATAGCAATCAGCCCCAGCATTTT,CASSGRRLAEYSNQPQHF
few,.,TRBV20-1,TRBJ1-5,TGCAGTGCTAGAGTCCAGCCCAATCAGCCCCAGCATTTT,CSARVQPNQPQHF
few,TRBD2,TRBV7-3,TRBJ2-1,TGTGCCAGCAGCTTACAGGGACTAGCGGATCGGAATGAGCAGTTCTTC,CASSLQGLADRNEQFF
.,.,TRBV20-1,TRBJ2-3,TGCAGTGCTAGTCAAGGGACCGATACGCAGTATTTT,CSASQGTDTQYF
many,.,TRBV2,TRBJ1-6,TGTGCCAGCAGGGGACGGGAGAATTCACCCCTCCACTTT,CASRGRENSPLHF
many,.,TRBV4-3,TRBJ1-2,TGCGCCAGCAGCCAAGTCTTGGGGGTACAAGGCGGTTATGGCTACACCTTC,CASSQVLGVQGGYGYTF
.,.,TRBV11-1,TRBJ2-3,TGTGCCAGCAGCTCCCGCACAGATACGCAGTATTTT,CASSSRTDTQYF
few,.,TRBV7-2,TRBJ1-2,TGTGCCAGCAGCACTGGTCAGGTCGGCTACACCTTC,CASSTGQVGYTF
few,.,TRBV27,TRBJ2-7,TGTGCCAGCAGTTTAGGGACGCCCTACGAGCAGTACTTC,CASSLGTPYEQYF
many,TRBD1,TRBV7-9,TRBJ2-2,TGTGCCAGCAGCTTTCAGGGGGCGGACACCGGGGAGCTGTTTTTT,CASSFQGADTGELFF
.,.,TRBV14,TRBJ2-5,TGTGCCAGCAGCCAAGATGCGGGGACCCAGTACTTC,CASSQDAGTQYF
few,.,TRBV11-2,TRBJ2-2,TGTGCCAGCAGCCCGTTTATGGGGTCATGGGAGCTGTTTTTT,CASSPFMGSWELFF
.,.,TRBV7-9,TRBJ2-7,TGTGCCAGCAGCTGGTCCGGGACGGATAGCTCCTACGAGCAGTACTTC,CASSWSGTDSSYEQYF